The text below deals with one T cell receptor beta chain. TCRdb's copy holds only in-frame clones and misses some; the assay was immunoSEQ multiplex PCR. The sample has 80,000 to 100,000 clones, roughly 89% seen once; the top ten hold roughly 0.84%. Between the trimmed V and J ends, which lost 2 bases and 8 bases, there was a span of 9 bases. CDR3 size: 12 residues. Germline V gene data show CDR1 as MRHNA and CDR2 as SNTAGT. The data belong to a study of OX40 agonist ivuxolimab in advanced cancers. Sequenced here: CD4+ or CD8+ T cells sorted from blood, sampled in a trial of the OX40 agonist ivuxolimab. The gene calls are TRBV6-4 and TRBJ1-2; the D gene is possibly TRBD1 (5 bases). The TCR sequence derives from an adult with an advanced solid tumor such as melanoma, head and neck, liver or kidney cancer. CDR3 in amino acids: CASSDRGRGYTF. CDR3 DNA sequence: TGTGCCAGCAGTGACAGGGGACGAGGCTACACCTTC.